The rows below give T cell receptor beta chains drawn from one sample of a study of T-cell memory formation after mild COVID-19. TCRdb redid the calling of the 5' RACE reads with MiXCR, one entry per CDR3 protein. This repertoire shows about 310,000 distinct CDR3 sequences, less than 20% found once; its top ten account for 20% to 25%. Sequencing was done on a sample of PBMCs or a T cell subset sorted from them (not recorded which). The receptors originated from a man younger than 35 who had mild COVID-19 (a few samples of this study predate the infection). Cell type and time point are not known. Each CDR3 is given with its conserved first and last residue. D genes are given only for firm matches. Clone size appears in some rows only: once, few, many, or a class for an expanded clone.

TRBJ2-1	TRBV15	few	NA	TGTGCCACCAGCTCCCGCACGGGGTGGAATGAGCAGTTCTTC	CATSSRTGWNEQFF
TRBJ2-6	TRBV6-2/TRBV6-3	NA	NA	TGTGCCAGCAGTGGAACTAGGACTGCTGGGGCCAACGTCCTGACTTTC	CASSGTRTAGANVLTF
TRBJ2-6	TRBV6-5	few	NA	TGTGCCGGACCCCCGGGACACCGGACCGGGGCCAACGTCCTGACTTTC	CAGPPGHRTGANVLTF
TRBJ2-3	TRBV3-1	NA	TRBD2	TGTGCCAGCAGCCAACTACTTACGGGGGGGACAGATACGCAGTATTTT	CASSQLLTGGTDTQYF
TRBJ2-5	TRBV20-1	few	NA	TGCAGTGCTGATCTTCGAGAGACCCAGTACTTC	CSADLRETQYF
TRBJ2-2	TRBV10-3	NA	TRBD1	TGTGCCATCAGTGAGGACAGGGGGCTCCCCGGGGAGCTGTTTTTT	CAISEDRGLPGELFF
TRBJ2-3	TRBV10-2	few	TRBD1	TGCGCCAGCAGTGAATACAGGGGGCAAGATACGCAGTATTTT	CASSEYRGQDTQYF
TRBJ2-1	TRBV7-7	NA	TRBD1	TGTGCCAGCAGCTTGGGACAGGGGGCAAACAATGAGCAGTTCTTC	CASSLGQGANNEQFF
TRBJ2-1	TRBV28	NA	TRBD2	TGTGCCAGCAATCCTCGGCTAGCGGGGATGGATGAGCAGTTCTTC	CASNPRLAGMDEQFF
TRBJ1-5	TRBV18	few	NA	TGTGCCAGCTCAACGGGACATACGAATCAGCCCCAGCATTTT	CASSTGHTNQPQHF
TRBJ2-5	TRBV7-2	few	TRBD1	TGTGCCAGCAGCTTCCAGACAGGGTGGGAGGAGACCCAGTACTTC	CASSFQTGWEETQYF
TRBJ2-3	TRBV10-1	NA	TRBD2	TGCGCCAGCAGTGAGGCGGGAGGGGATACGCAGTATTTT	CASSEAGGDTQYF
TRBJ2-1	TRBV28	many	NA	TGTGCCGGGGGCACCACAGGCCATGGGTACAATGAGCAGTTCTTC	CAGGTTGHGYNEQFF
TRBJ1-2	TRBV7-2	few	NA	TGTGCCAGCAGCGCGACGCAGCCTACAACCCCTTATGGCTACACCTTC	CASSATQPTTPYGYTF
TRBJ2-1	TRBV12-3/TRBV12-4	few	NA	TGTGCCAGCAGTGTCGGAGGCGGGCAGTTCTTC	CASSVGGGQFF
TRBJ2-7	TRBV5-1	few	TRBD1	TGCGCCAGCACCCGGTGGGGGACAGGGCTTAACGAGCAGTACTTC	CASTRWGTGLNEQYF
TRBJ2-3	TRBV20-1	few	NA	TGCAGTGCTAGAGTCCCAGGGAGACAATATACGCAGTATTTT	CSARVPGRQYTQYF
TRBJ1-1	TRBV3-1	few	TRBD1	TGTGCCAGCAGCGGACAGGGGTCCCAACTCTCTGAAGCTTTCTTT	CASSGQGSQLSEAFF
TRBJ2-1	TRBV3-1	NA	NA	TGTGCCAGTGTATCATACGTCAATGAGCAGTTCTTC	CASVSYVNEQFF
TRBJ2-1	TRBV6-5	few	NA	TGTGCCAGCAGTACTTTTAGCTCCTACAATGAGCAGTTCTTC	CASSTFSSYNEQFF
TRBJ1-5	TRBV7-9	few	NA	TGTGCCAGCAGCTCCGGGGGGGGTCAGCCCCAGCATTTT	CASSSGGGQPQHF
TRBJ1-5	TRBV4-3	NA	NA	TGCGCCAGCAGCCCCCTCAGGGTCGAGCAGCCCCAGCATTTT	CASSPLRVEQPQHF
TRBJ2-5	TRBV5-1	many	NA	TGCGCCAGCAGCCCCGGACCTACATGGGAGACCCAGTACTTC	CASSPGPTWETQYF
TRBJ2-3	TRBV5-1	NA	NA	TGCGCCAGCAGCACGCAGGGTTTCACAGATACGCAGTATTTT	CASSTQGFTDTQYF